This T cell receptor beta chain was retrieved from a study of control samples from healthy donors and cancer patients. Germline CDR1 MNHEY, CDR2 SMNVEV (reference sequence). V gave up 4 bases and J gave up 1 base, with 13 bases separating them. This CDR3 is 15 amino acids long. Using immunoSEQ multiplex PCR, the repertoire was profiled, and TCRdb retains in-frame clones only, with some absent. Here the sample spans about 150,000 clones, 70% to 90% being singletons. Sequencing was done on a sample of blood. This TCR was recovered from a young man in good health. J is TRBJ2-5 and V is TRBV27; D remains ambiguous. CDR3: CASSSPGGGQETQYF. In DNA, the CDR3 is TGTGCCAGCAGTTCGCCGGGCGGCGGCCAAGAGACCCAGTACTTC.